These 2 T cell receptor beta chains were sequenced from one sample in a study of cytotoxic CD8 clonotypes in ibrutinib-treated CLL. Generated by immunoSEQ multiplex PCR, the TCRdb table keeps only in-frame clones and is missing some. This sample has some 200,000 clones; over 60% occur once, and the top ten carry 13%. Material: PBMCs, obtained after 24 months of ibrutinib treatment. The receptors originated from a human donor with chronic lymphocytic leukemia.

This clone was seen once. The V gene is TRBV28, the J gene TRBJ2-7, with a weak D call TRBD2 (6 bases). Trimming pared 3 bases from V and 7 bases from J, leaving 13 bases between. This CDR3 region has 13 residues. Germline V CDR1 and CDR2: MDHEN, SYDVKM. The CDR3 region has the DNA TGTGCCAGCAGTTTGTTGCGGGGTGGAGAGCAGTACTTC. Its translation is CASSLLRGGEQYF.

Comments on this clone: Sequence at one end of the junction differs from germline and may be a read error. This chain connects TRBV2 to TRBJ1-2; D call uncertain. CDR3 length: 12 residues. CDR1 is SNHLY and CDR2 is FYNNEI in the germline V gene. CDR3 DNA sequence: TGTGCCAGCAGTGAAGCTTCGAGGGAGGCGAGGTTC. It codes for CASSEASREARF. Full variable domain (missing parts from reference TRBV2 and TRBJ1-2): EPEVTQTPSHQVTQMGQEVILRCVPISNHLYFYWYRQILGQKVEFLVSFYNNEISEKSEIFDDQFSVERPDGSNFTLKIRSTKLEDSAMYFCASSEASREARFGSGTRLTVV.